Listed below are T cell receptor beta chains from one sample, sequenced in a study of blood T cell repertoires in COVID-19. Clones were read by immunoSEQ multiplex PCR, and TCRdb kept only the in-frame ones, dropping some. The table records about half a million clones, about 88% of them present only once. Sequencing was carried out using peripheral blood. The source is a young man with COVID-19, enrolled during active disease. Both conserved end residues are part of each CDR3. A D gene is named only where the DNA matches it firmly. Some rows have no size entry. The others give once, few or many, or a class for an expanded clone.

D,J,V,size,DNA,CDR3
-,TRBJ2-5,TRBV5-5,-,TGTGCCAGCAGCTCGGTCGAGACCCAGTACTTC,CASSSVETQYF
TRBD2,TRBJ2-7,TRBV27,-,TGTGCCAGCAGCCGTCTACTAGCGGGGACCTACGAGCAGTACTTC,CASSRLLAGTYEQYF
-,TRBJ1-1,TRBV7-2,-,TGTGCCAGCAGCCCCCAAACAGGGAACAGGAACACTGAAGCTTTCTTT,CASSPQTGNRNTEAFF
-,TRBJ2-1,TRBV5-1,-,TGCGCCAGCAGCTTGGGTCTAGAGTACAATGAGCAGTTCTTC,CASSLGLEYNEQFF
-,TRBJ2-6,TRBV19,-,TGTGCCAGTAGTCCCCAGGCTGGGGCCAACGTCCTGACTTTC,CASSPQAGANVLTF
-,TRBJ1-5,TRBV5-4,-,TGTGCCAGCAGTTATGAGACAGGTCAGCCCCAGCATTTT,CASSYETGQPQHF
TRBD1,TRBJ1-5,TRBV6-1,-,TGTGCCAGCAGTGAACCGTGGACAGGGGGGAAATCAAGGCAGCCCCAGCATTTT,CASSEPWTGGKSRQPQHF
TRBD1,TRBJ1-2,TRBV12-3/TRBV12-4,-,TGTGCCAGCAGTTACAGGGGGGTTGACGGCTACACCTTC,CASSYRGVDGYTF
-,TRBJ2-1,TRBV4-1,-,TGCGCCAGCAGCCAAAAAGGGGTGCAGTTCTTC,CASSQKGVQFF
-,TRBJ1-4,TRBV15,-,TGTGCCACCAGCAGAGATCCTTCCGGGGCAACTAATGAAAAACTGTTTTTT,CATSRDPSGATNEKLFF
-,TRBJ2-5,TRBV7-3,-,TGTGCCAGCAGCTTAGACTCGGAGACCCAGTACTTC,CASSLDSETQYF
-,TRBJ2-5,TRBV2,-,TGTGCCAGCAGGCGACTGTCACAAGAGACCCAGTACTTC,CASRRLSQETQYF
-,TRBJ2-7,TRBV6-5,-,TGTGCCAGCAGTCGAAAGGGACAAGATTACGAGCAGTACTTC,CASSRKGQDYEQYF
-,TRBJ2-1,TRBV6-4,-,TGTGCCGCCCTAGGAGCATACAATGAGCAGTTCTTC,CAALGAYNEQFF
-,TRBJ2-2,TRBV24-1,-,TGTGCCACCAGGGGGAGTGGAGCCGGGGAGCTGTTTTTT,CATRGSGAGELFF
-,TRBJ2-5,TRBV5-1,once,TGCGCCAGCAGCCTGGACGGGGTCCAAGAGACCCAGTACTTC,CASSLDGVQETQYF
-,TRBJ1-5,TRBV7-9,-,TGTGCCAGCAGCCGTGACAGTTTGAGCCAGCATTTT,CASSRDSLSQHF
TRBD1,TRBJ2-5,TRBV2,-,TGTGCCAGCAGAACAGGGGCCCAGTACTTC,CASRTGAQYF
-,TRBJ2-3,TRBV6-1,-,TGTGCCAGCAGTGAAGCGAAGAGGTCCAAGAGCACAGATACGCAGTATTTT,CASSEAKRSKSTDTQYF
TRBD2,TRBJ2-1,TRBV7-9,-,TGTGCCAGCAGCTTAGTTCCAGCGGGAATCTACAATGAGCAGTTCTTC,CASSLVPAGIYNEQFF
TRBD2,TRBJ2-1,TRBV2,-,TGTGCCAGCACACTAGCGGGGGGGCCCAATGAGCAGTTCTTC,CASTLAGGPNEQFF
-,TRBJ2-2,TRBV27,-,TGTGCCAGCAGTTTTAAGCGGGTGACCGGGGAGCTGTTTTTT,CASSFKRVTGELFF
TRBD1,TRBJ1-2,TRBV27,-,TGTGCCAGCAGGGGGACAGTAAACGGCCTTTATGGCTACACCTTC,CASRGTVNGLYGYTF
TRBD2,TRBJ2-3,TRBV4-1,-,TGCGCCAGCAGCCCGGGACTAGCGGGGGTGGCAGATACGCAGTATTTT,CASSPGLAGVADTQYF
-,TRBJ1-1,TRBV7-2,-,TGTGCCAGCAGCTTAGGGGCGAACACTGAAGCTTTCTTT,CASSLGANTEAFF
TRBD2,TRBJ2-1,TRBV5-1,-,TGCGCCACCAAGACCGGGACTAGCGGGGAGTACAATGAGCAGTTCTTC,CATKTGTSGEYNEQFF
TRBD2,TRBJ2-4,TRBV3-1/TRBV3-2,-,TGTGCCAGCAGCACGACTAGCGGGGGGGCTAGAAACATTCAGTACTTC,CASSTTSGGARNIQYF
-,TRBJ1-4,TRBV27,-,TGTGCCAGCAGAAGGGGAAGTAGGCCTAATGAAAAACTGTTTTTT,CASRRGSRPNEKLFF
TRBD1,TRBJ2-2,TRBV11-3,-,TGTGCCAGCAGCTTAAAGGGGACAGTATCTACCGGGGAGCTGTTTTTT,CASSLKGTVSTGELFF
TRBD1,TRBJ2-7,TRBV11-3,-,TGTGCCAGCAGCTCAAACCTCGGGACAGGCAGATACGAGCAGTACTTC,CASSSNLGTGRYEQYF
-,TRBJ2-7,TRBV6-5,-,TGTGCCAGCGTTGTGGGCAGGGGTGGTTACGAGCAGTACTTC,CASVVGRGGYEQYF
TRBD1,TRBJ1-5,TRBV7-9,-,TGTGCCAGCAGCCTGGGACAGTACAATCAGCCCCAGCATTTT,CASSLGQYNQPQHF
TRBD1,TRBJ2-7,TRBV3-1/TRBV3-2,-,TGTGCCAGCAGCCTTACCGGGACAGGGTTCTACGAGCAGTACTTC,CASSLTGTGFYEQYF
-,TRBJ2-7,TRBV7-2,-,TGTGCCAGCAGTTCGGGGGCCTACGAGCAGTACTTC,CASSSGAYEQYF
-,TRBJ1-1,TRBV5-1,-,TGCGCCAGCAGCTTGGAGCGGGGGCAAACTGAAGCTTTCTTT,CASSLERGQTEAFF
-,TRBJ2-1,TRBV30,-,TGTGCCTGGAGTGTAGGAGTTGAGCAGTTCTTC,CAWSVGVEQFF
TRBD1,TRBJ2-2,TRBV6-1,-,TGTGCCAGCAGTGAAAGGACAGGGCTCACCGGGGAGCTGTTTTTT,CASSERTGLTGELFF
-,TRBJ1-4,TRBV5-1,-,TGCGCCAGCAGAAAAGGGGCAGTTAATGAAAAACTGTTTTTT,CASRKGAVNEKLFF
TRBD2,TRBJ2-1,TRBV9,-,TGTGCCAGCAGCACCTATAGCGGGAGTGCCGCCAATGAGCAGTTCTTC,CASSTYSGSAANEQFF
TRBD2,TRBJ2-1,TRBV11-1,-,TGTGCCAGCAGCGCCACTAGCGGAAGCTCCTACAATGAGCAGTTCTTC,CASSATSGSSYNEQFF
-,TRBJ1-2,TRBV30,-,TGTGCCTGGGGGCGATTAAGGGGGAACAACTATGGCTACACCTTC,CAWGRLRGNNYGYTF
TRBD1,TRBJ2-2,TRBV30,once,TGTGCCTGGGAGGGGGCCATCGGGGAGCTGTTTTTT,CAWEGAIGELFF
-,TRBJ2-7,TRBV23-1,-,TGCGCCAGCAGTCAATTGGTAACTTTTGCATTATTGTCGCGTATGAACTACGAGCAGTACTTC,CASSQLVTFALLSRMNYEQYF
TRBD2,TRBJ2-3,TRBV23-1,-,TGCGCCAGCAGTCAAGAGCGGGGGGGCACAGATACGCAGTATTTT,CASSQERGGTDTQYF
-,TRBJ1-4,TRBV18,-,TGTGCCAGCTCACCCACCCAGGCCGTTCGGGAAAAACTGTTTTTT,CASSPTQAVREKLFF
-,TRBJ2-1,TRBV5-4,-,TGTGCCAGCAGCTTGAATAGGGGTGGCGACAATGAGCAGTTCTTC,CASSLNRGGDNEQFF
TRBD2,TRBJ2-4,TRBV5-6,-,TGTGCCAGCAGCCGAGACGGGACTAGCGGGGGGATCAAAAACATTCAGTACTTC,CASSRDGTSGGIKNIQYF
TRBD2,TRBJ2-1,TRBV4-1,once,TGCGCCAGCAGCCCTACGAGAGGACTAGCGGGAGAGTATGAGCAGTTCTTC,CASSPTRGLAGEYEQFF
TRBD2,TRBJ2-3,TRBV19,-,TGTGCCAGTAGTGCCCGGACTAGCGGGAATCCTCCTACGCAGTATTTT,CASSARTSGNPPTQYF
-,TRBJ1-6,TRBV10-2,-,TGCGCCATAACCCCGGCAACGCGTGGACAGTTTTCACCCCTCCACTTT,CAITPATRGQFSPLHF
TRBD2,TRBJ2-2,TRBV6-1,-,TGTGCCAGCAGTGCCTTAGCGGGGGGCCGCCCGAACACCGGGGAGCTGTTTTTT,CASSALAGGRPNTGELFF
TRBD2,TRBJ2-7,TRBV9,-,TGTGCCAGCAGCGAGGGACTAGCGGGAGGGGCGAGCTCCTACGAGCAGTACTTC,CASSEGLAGGASSYEQYF
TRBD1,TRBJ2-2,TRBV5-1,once,TGCGCCAGCAGCTGGACAGGGGGTAGGAGGACCGGGGAGCTGTTTTTT,CASSWTGGRRTGELFF
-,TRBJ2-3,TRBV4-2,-,TGTGCCAGCAGCCAAAGGGACTCCGGGGCGGGCGTAGATACGCAGTATTTT,CASSQRDSGAGVDTQYF
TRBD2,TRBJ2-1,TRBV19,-,TGTGCCAGTGGACTAGCGGGGGTTAATGAGCAGTTCTTC,CASGLAGVNEQFF
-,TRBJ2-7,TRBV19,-,TGTGCCAGTAGTATAGATCTGGGGCGGGGTCGCGAGCAGTACTTC,CASSIDLGRGREQYF
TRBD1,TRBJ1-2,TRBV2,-,TGTGCCAGCACAAGGGACAGGGGGAACTATGGCTACACCTTC,CASTRDRGNYGYTF